A single sample is the source of the 30 T cell receptor beta chains below, sequenced in a study of T cells after yellow fever vaccination. TCRdb itself ran the 5' RACE reads through MiXCR, one entry per CDR3 protein. Of 300,000 to 450,000 distinct CDR3 sequences in the sample, roughly 8.3% were seen once. Sequenced here: PBMCs, sampled around 45 days after the first yellow fever vaccination. Receptor source: a man between 18 and 35 years old who received the YFV17D yellow fever vaccine.

This clonotype was seen more than once but under ten times. The gene calls are TRBV4-3 and TRBJ2-1; D is ambiguous. The ends were cut back, 0 bases at V and 9 bases at J, with 24 bases in the middle. The CDR3 covers 18 residues. From germline, CDR1 is LGHNA and CDR2 YSLEER. The CDR3 sequence: CASSQDQVAAIGTVEQFF. DNA of the CDR3: TGCGCCAGCAGCCAAGATCAGGTGGCAGCGATCGGAACCGTTGAGCAGTTCTTC.

The chain combines TRBV5-1 with TRBJ2-3; D perhaps matches TRBD1 (7 bases). Per the germline V gene, CDR1 is SGHRS and CDR2 is YFSETQ. The ends were cut back, 0 bases at V and 2 bases at J, with 10 bases in the middle. This CDR3 comprises 15 residues. CDR3 residues: CASSLAGGITDTQYF. The DNA for the CDR3 is TGCGCCAGCAGCTTGGCAGGGGGGATCACAGATACGCAGTATTTT.

Only a few counts were recorded for this clonotype. The CDR3 loop reads CASSPGSLNQPQHF. CDR3 bases: TGCGCCAGCAGCCCGGGGAGCCTGAATCAGCCCCAGCATTTT. This chain links TRBV5-1 with TRBJ1-5; no reliable D call. Germline V gene sequence: CDR1 SGHRS, CDR2 YFSETQ. The CDR3 loop spans 14 amino acids. The ends were cut back, 4 bases at V and 4 bases at J, with 12 bases in the middle.

To note about this clonotype: A read error may produce the germline difference seen at one junction end. This CDR3 is CTSSSDWTGGITSYEQYF. For the CDR3, the DNA is TGTACCAGCAGTTCCGACTGGACAGGGGGTATCACCTCCTACGAGCAGTACTTC. V is TRBV12-3 or TRBV12-4 and J is TRBJ2-7, with 10 nucleotides matching TRBD1. The CDR3 length is 18 residues.

This chain joins TRBV5-4 and TRBJ2-3, with 8 nucleotides matching TRBD2. Germline V gives CDR1 SGHNT, CDR2 YYREEE (reference sequence). The V segment lost 0 bases and the J segment 3 bases; nucleotides outside the gene matches: 3. This CDR3 contains 15 residues. The CDR3, as DNA: TGTGCCAGCAGCTTGGAAGCGGGGGTGACAGATACGCAGTATTTT. It codes for CASSLEAGVTDTQYF.

This clonotype was detected only a few times. The chain carries TRBV4-1 and TRBJ1-2; no firm D call. Looked up from germline, CDR1 is MGHRA and CDR2 is YSYEKL. The CDR3 spans 13 residues. V was clipped by 2 bases and J by 4 bases, with 8 bases between them. The CDR3 reads CASSQPGPYGYTF. The CDR3 DNA is TGCGCCAGCAGCCAACCCGGCCCCTATGGCTACACCTTC.

This clonotype has just a few counts. The chain recombines TRBV24-1 with TRBJ2-5, with D perhaps matching TRBD1 (6 bases). The CDR3 spans 13 residues. Germline CDR1 and CDR2: KGHDR and SFDVKD. V was cut by 4 bases and J by 3 bases, with 8 bases left in between. The CDR3: CATSDRTEETQYF. The CDR3, as DNA: TGTGCCACCAGTGACCGGACAGAAGAGACCCAGTACTTC.

The rearrangement links TRBV4-3 to TRBJ2-3, with a possible D match to TRBD2 (7 bases). The CDR3 is 16 amino acids. The germline V gene encodes CDR1 LGHNA and CDR2 YSLEER. Trimming left V 1 base short and J 5 bases short, with 16 bases between. CDR3 coding DNA: TGCGCCAGCAGCCAAGTAGGCGGGGGCCCTATAGATACGCAGTATTTT. It yields the protein CASSQVGGGPIDTQYF.

This clonotype has more than one count but fewer than ten. The rearrangement uses TRBV27 and TRBJ1-2; D remains unclear. Germline CDR1 is MNHEY and CDR2 is SMNVEV (reference sequence). The ends were cut back, 0 bases at V and 4 bases at J, with 15 bases in the middle. The CDR3 is made up of 16 amino acids. CDR3 sequence (DNA): TGTGCCAGCAGTTTATCGCGGCAGCCCGGACCCTATGGCTACACCTTC. This sequence encodes CASSLSRQPGPYGYTF.

This clonotype has more than one count but fewer than ten. The chain couples TRBV5-1 to TRBJ2-1; 8 positions match TRBD1. The germline CDR1 and CDR2 sequences are SGHRS and YFSETQ. The CDR3 is 14 residues long. V dropped 2 bases and J dropped 6; count of bases not matched to a gene: 4. CDR3 sequence (DNA): TGCGCCAGCAGCTTCTACAGGGGGGTCAATGAGCAGTTCTTC. Translating gives CASSFYRGVNEQFF.

The chain employs TRBV10-3 and TRBJ2-7, with 12 bases that match TRBD2. Germline CDR1 and CDR2: ENHRY and SYGVKD. After removal of 4 bases from V and 6 bases from J, the junction contained 7 bases not matched to a gene. The CDR3 totals 15 residues. Written as DNA, the CDR3 is TGTGCCATCAGTGGGTCTAGCGGGGGGGTTGGCGAGCAGTACGTC. This sequence encodes CAISGSSGGVGEQYV.

Only a few counts were recorded for this clonotype. The limits of the CDR3 on the DNA are not certain, so only TCRdb's listed CDR3 is given. This rearrangement joins TRBV25-1 to TRBJ2-2. Germline CDR1 is MGHDK and CDR2 is SYGVNS. The CDR3 is 12 residues long, counting both termini. CDR3 region: CASTFGAGELFF.

This clonotype came up a few times. The chain recombines TRBV5-5 with TRBJ2-7; maybe TRBD1 (6 bases). Germline-derived CDR1 and CDR2 are SGHKS and YYEKEE (reference sequence). The CDR3 contains 13 residues. V was pared by 2 bases and J by 9 bases, with 15 bases between. CDR3 bases: TGTGCCAGCAGCTTAAGGACAGCCCTCGGGCAGTACGTC. Protein: CASSLRTALGQYV.

This clonotype was recorded a few times. The V call is TRBV10-3, the J call TRBJ2-1; possible D gene TRBD2, 7 bases. Germline V lookup: CDR1 ENHRY, CDR2 SYGVKD. This CDR3 region has 14 residues. V lost 10 bases to trimming and J lost 3 bases, with 16 bases between them. The CDR3 is CATGAGESYNEQFF. The CDR3 DNA reads as TGTGCCACAGGGGCGGGGGAGAGCTACAATGAGCAGTTCTTC.

This rearrangement joins TRBV9 to TRBJ2-2; 8 bases are shared with TRBD1. Trimming took 4 bases from V and 6 from J; bases not matched to a gene: 8. The germline V gene has CDR1 SGDLS and CDR2 YYNGEE. The CDR3 loop spans 15 amino acids. CDR3 nucleotides: TGTGCCAGCAGCCTAGACAGGGGAAGATCCGGGGAGCTGTTTTTT. It translates to CASSLDRGRSGELFF.

The V gene is TRBV12-3 or TRBV12-4, the J gene TRBJ2-2; 9 bases are a match to TRBD1. Trimming removed 5 bases from V and 5 bases from J; junction bases left unmatched: 6. This CDR3 has 15 residues. The DNA for the CDR3 is TGTGCCAGCAGTGGGCCGACAGGGGGGACCGGGGAGCTGTTTTTT. The encoded protein is CASSGPTGGTGELFF.

This clonotype was detected ten times or more. J is TRBJ2-2 and V is TRBV7-3, with D possibly being TRBD2 (5 bases). Looked up from germline, CDR1 is SGHTA and CDR2 is FQGTGA. The CDR3 is made up of 15 amino acids. Trimming left V 2 bases short and J 0 bases short, with 7 bases between. The CDR3 spells CASSLGGSNTGELFF. The DNA for the CDR3 is TGTGCCAGCAGCTTAGGAGGATCGAACACCGGGGAGCTGTTTTTT.

This clonotype was counted ten times or more. The CDR3 spells CASSESAYEQYF. DNA of the CDR3: TGTGCCAGCAGTGAGTCAGCCTACGAGCAGTACTTC. The chain uses TRBV2 and TRBJ2-7; no definite D call. V lost 3 bases and J 2 bases, leaving 5 bases between the germline ends. The CDR3 has 12 amino acids. The germline V gene encodes CDR1 SNHLY and CDR2 FYNNEI.

This sequence joins TRBV24-1 and TRBJ2-6; D remains unclear. The CDR3 runs 14 residues. Per germline, CDR1 KGHDR and CDR2 SFDVKD. Trimming took 6 bases from V and 2 from J, leaving 7 bases between them. Here the CDR3 reads CATSSRAGANVLTF. CDR3 sequence (DNA): TGTGCCACCAGTTCGAGAGCTGGGGCCAACGTCCTGACTTTC.

This clonotype turned up a few times. The rearrangement uses TRBV19 and TRBJ2-5, with D unclear. CDR3 length equals 12 residues. Trimming left V 5 bases short and J 4 bases short, with 8 bases between. Germline assignment: CDR1 LNHDA and CDR2 SQIVND (reference sequence). CDR3 sequence (DNA): TGTGCCAGTAGTGCACTGGGAGAGACCCAGTACTTC. Translated: CASSALGETQYF. Looking up the rest from reference TRBV19 and TRBJ2-5 gives the full variable domain: DGGITQSPKYLFRKEGQNVTLSCEQNLNHDAMYWYRQDPGQGLRLIYYSQIVNDFQKGDIAEGYSVSREKKESFPLTVTSAQKNPTAFYLCASSALGETQYFGPGTRLLVL.

A few counts support this clonotype. The chain is built from TRBV4-3 and TRBJ1-1; a weak D match, TRBD1 (6 bases). V was trimmed by 0 bases and J by 5 bases, leaving 10 bases between them. The germline CDR1 and CDR2 sequences are LGHNA and YSLEER. The CDR3 is made up of 14 amino acids. The chain's CDR3 is CASSQEGGQTEAFF. DNA for the CDR3: TGCGCCAGCAGCCAAGAGGGGGGGCAAACTGAAGCTTTCTTT.

V gene TRBV7-2 combines with J gene TRBJ2-5; no clear D gene. Germline assignment: CDR1 SGHTA and CDR2 FQGNSA. V lost 1 base, J lost 5 bases, and 11 bases lay in between. The CDR3 has 14 amino acids. CDR3 sequence reads: CASSLDWVRETQYF. CDR3 bases: TGTGCCAGCAGCTTAGACTGGGTACGGGAGACCCAGTACTTC.

This clonotype has just a few counts. The chain couples TRBV6-2 or TRBV6-3 to TRBJ1-1; D not resolved. The germline CDR1 and CDR2 sequences are MNHEY and SVGEGT. This CDR3 region has 14 residues. V lost 6 bases and J 5 bases, leaving 16 bases between the germline ends. The CDR3 nucleotides read TGTGCCAGCAGCTTCGGTGGAGGAAAAACTGAAGCTTTCTTT. It specifies CASSFGGGKTEAFF.

The chain uses TRBV19 and TRBJ1-5; tentative D call: TRBD1 (5 bases). The CDR3 has 15 amino acids. V was clipped by 5 bases and J by 2 bases, with 13 bases between them. Germline-derived CDR1 and CDR2 are LNHDA and SQIVND (reference sequence). As DNA, the CDR3 is TGTGCCAGTAGTTACGGGACGGTACGCAATCAGCCCCAGCATTTT. Translated, it gives CASSYGTVRNQPQHF.

Details on this clonotype: A junction end diverges from the germline sequence, so it may reflect a read error. The chain links TRBV7-7 to TRBJ2-3, with TRBD2 identical over 7 bases. CDR1 SSHAT and CDR2 FNYEAQ come from the germline V gene (reference sequence). The CDR3 length is 15 residues. The CDR3 DNA is TGTGCTAGCAGTCGAACCCTAGCGGGCACAGATACGCAGTATTTT. This gives the protein CASSRTLAGTDTQYF. Full variable domain (outside the CDR3, taken from reference TRBV7-7 and TRBJ2-3): GAGVSQSPRYKVTKRGQDVTLRCDPISSHATLYWYQQALGQGPEFLTYFNYEAQPDKSGLPSDRFSAERPEGSISTLTIQRTEQRDSAMYRCASSRTLAGTDTQYFGPGTRLTVL.

The table lists this clonotype with a few counts. CDR3: CASSQEFRENEQFF. The CDR3 nucleotides are TGCGCCAGCAGCCAAGAATTCCGGGAAAATGAGCAGTTCTTC. The chain uses TRBV4-3 and TRBJ2-1; the D gene is possibly TRBD2 (5 bases). The V gene lost 0 bases and the J gene lost 7 bases, with 10 bases spanning the gap. Germline assignment: CDR1 LGHNA and CDR2 YSLEER. This CDR3 region has 14 residues.

Here the CDR3 DNA reads TGTGCCAGCAGACAGTTCCAAGAGACCCAGTACTTC. Its translation: CASRQFQETQYF. The genes are TRBV27 and TRBJ2-5, with D uncertain. This CDR3 has 12 residues. Germline loops: CDR1 MNHEY, CDR2 SMNVEV (reference sequence). The germline V and J ends were trimmed by 6 bases and 1 base, with 6 bases remaining between them.

This clonotype was detected a few times. The genes are TRBV7-2 and TRBJ2-2; D ambiguous. There are 14 residues in the CDR3. V was clipped by 1 base and J by 6 bases, with 9 bases between them. The V gene's germline CDR1 is SGHTA and CDR2 FQGNSA. The CDR3 sequence is CASSLDGSAGELFF. The CDR3 region has the DNA TGTGCCAGCAGCTTAGACGGTTCGGCCGGGGAGCTGTTTTTT.

J is TRBJ2-7 and V is TRBV10-3; no definite D call. Trimming pared 0 bases from V and 2 bases from J, leaving 2 bases between. Per germline, CDR1 ENHRY and CDR2 SYGVKD. This CDR3 is built from 12 residues. CDR3 loop: CAISESAYEQYV. In DNA form, the CDR3 reads TGTGCCATCAGTGAGTCCGCCTACGAGCAGTACGTC.

The rearrangement joins TRBV6-1 to TRBJ1-6; maybe TRBD1 (5 bases). This CDR3 has 15 amino acids. The germline V gene has CDR1 MNHNS and CDR2 SASEGT. Trimming stripped 6 bases from V and 8 bases from J, with 17 bases between. The CDR3 sequence is CASSLISDTDSPLHF. The CDR3 DNA is TGTGCCAGCAGCCTAATCTCGGACACCGATTCACCCCTCCACTTT.